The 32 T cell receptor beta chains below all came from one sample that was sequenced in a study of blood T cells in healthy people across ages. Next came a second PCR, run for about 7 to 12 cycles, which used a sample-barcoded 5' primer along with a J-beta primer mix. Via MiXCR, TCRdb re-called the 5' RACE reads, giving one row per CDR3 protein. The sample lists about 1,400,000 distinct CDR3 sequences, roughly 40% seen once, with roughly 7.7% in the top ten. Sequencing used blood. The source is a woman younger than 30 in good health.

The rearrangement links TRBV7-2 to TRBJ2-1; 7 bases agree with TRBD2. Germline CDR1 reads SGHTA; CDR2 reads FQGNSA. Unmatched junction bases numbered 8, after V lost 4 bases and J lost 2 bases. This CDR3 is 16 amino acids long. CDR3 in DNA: TGTGCCAGCAGCTCCCGTTGGGGAGGGGCCTACAATGAGCAGTTCTTC. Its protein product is CASSSRWGGAYNEQFF.

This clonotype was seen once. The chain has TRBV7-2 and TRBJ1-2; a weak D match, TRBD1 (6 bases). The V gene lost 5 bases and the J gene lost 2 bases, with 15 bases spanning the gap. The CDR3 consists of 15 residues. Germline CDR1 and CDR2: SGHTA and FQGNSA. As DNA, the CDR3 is TGTGCCAGCAGCACCCAACCCACAGGGAACTATGGCTACACCTTC. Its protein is CASSTQPTGNYGYTF.

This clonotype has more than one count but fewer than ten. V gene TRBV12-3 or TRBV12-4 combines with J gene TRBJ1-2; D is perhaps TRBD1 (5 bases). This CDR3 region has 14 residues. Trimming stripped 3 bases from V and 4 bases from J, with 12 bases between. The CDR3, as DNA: TGTGCCAGCAGTTTCGGGGCGGAGACCTATGGCTACACCTTC. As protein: CASSFGAETYGYTF.

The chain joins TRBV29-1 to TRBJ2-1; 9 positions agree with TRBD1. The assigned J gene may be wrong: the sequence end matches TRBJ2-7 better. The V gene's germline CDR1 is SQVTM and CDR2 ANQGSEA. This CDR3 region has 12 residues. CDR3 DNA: TGCAGCGTTGACACAGGGGGCAATGAGCAGTACTTC. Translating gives CSVDTGGNEQYF.

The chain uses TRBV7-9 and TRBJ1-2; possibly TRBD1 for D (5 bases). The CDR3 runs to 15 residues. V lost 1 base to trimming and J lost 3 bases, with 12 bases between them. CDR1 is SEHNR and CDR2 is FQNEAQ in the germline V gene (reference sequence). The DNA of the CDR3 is TGTGCCAGCAGCTTAGAAGGGACGGAGTACTATGGCTACACCTTC. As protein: CASSLEGTEYYGYTF.

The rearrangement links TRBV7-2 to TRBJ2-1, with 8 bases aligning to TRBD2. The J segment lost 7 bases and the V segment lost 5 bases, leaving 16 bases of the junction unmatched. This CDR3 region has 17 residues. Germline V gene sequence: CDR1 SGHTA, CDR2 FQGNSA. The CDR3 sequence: CASSQPFLAGGWNEQFF. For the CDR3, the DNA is TGTGCCAGCAGCCAACCGTTTCTAGCGGGTGGGTGGAATGAGCAGTTCTTC.

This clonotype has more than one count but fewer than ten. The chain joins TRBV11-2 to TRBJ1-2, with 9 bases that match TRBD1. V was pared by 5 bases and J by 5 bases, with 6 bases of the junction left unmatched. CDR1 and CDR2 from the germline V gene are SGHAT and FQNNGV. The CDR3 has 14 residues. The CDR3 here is CASSGQGSGYGYTF. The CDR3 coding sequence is TGTGCCAGCAGCGGACAGGGGTCTGGGTATGGCTACACCTTC.

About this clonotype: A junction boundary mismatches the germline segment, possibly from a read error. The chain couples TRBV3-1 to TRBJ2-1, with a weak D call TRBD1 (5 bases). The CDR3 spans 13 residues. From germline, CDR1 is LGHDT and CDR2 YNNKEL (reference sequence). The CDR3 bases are TGTGCCGGCAGCCAAGACGGCCCAGGGGAGCAGTTCTTC. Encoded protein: CAGSQDGPGEQFF.

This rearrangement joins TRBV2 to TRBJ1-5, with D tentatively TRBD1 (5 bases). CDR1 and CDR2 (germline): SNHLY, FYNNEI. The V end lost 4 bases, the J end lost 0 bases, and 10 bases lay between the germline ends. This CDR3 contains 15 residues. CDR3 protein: CASSVGGSSNQPQHF. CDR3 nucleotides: TGTGCCAGCAGTGTTGGGGGTTCTAGCAATCAGCCCCAGCATTTT.

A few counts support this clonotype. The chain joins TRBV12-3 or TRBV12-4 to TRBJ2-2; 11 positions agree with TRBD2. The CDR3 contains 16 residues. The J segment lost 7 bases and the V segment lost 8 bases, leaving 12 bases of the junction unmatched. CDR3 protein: CASLLAGVPSVGELFF. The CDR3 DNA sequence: TGTGCCAGCTTACTAGCGGGGGTCCCGAGTGTCGGGGAGCTGTTTTTT.

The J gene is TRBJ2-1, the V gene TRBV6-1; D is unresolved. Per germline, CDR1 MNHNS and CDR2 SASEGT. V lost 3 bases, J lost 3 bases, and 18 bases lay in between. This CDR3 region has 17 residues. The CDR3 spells CASSEGAGNPLYNEQFF. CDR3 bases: TGTGCCAGCAGTGAGGGCGCAGGAAATCCCCTCTACAATGAGCAGTTCTTC.

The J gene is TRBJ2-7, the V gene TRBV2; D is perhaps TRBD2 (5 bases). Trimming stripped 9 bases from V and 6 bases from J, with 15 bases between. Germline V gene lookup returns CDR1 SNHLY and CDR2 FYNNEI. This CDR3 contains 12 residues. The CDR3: CASGSGFIEQYF. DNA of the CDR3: TGTGCCAGTGGGTCGGGGTTTATCGAGCAGTACTTC.

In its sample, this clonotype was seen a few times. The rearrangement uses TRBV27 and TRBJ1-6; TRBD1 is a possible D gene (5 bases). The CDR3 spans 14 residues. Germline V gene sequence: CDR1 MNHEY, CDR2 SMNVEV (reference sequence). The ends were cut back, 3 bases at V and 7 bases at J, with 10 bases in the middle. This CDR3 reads CASSFVGGNSPLHF. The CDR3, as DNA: TGTGCCAGCAGTTTTGTTGGGGGGAATTCACCCCTCCACTTT.

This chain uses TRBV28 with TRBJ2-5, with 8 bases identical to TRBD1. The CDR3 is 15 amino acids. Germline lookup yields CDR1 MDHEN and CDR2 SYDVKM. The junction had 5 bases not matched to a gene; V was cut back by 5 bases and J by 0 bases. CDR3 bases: TGTGCCAGCAGTGGCCGGGACAGGCACCAAGAGACCCAGTACTTC. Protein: CASSGRDRHQETQYF.

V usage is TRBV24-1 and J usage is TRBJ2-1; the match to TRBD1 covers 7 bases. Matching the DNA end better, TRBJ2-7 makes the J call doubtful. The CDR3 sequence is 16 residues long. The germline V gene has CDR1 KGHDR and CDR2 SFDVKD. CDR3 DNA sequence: TGTGCCACCAGTGAGCCAGGGGGTAGCTCCTACAATGAGCAGTACTTC. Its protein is CATSEPGGSSYNEQYF.

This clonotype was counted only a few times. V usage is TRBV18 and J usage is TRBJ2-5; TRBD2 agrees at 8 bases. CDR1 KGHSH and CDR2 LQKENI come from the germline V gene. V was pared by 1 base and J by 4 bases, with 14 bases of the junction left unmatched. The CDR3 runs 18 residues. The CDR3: CASSPQGGSGSTSETQYF. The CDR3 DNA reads TGTGCCAGCTCACCACAGGGAGGCAGCGGGAGCACGTCAGAGACCCAGTACTTC.

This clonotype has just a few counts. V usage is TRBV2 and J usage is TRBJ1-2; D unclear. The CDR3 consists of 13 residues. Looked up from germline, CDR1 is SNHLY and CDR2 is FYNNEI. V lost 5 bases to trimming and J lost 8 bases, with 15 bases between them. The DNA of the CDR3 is TGTGCCAGCAGTAACGTTCAGGAAAAAGGCTACACCTTC. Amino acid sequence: CASSNVQEKGYTF.

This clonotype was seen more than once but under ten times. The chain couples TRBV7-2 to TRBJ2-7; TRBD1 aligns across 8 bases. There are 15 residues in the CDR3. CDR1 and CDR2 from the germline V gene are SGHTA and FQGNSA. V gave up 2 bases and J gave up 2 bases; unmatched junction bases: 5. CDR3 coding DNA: TGTGCCAGCAGCTTACCGGACAGGGACCCCTACGAGCAGTACTTC. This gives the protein CASSLPDRDPYEQYF. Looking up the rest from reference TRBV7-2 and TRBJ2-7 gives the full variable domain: GAGVSQSPSNKVTEKGKDVELRCDPISGHTALYWYRQSLGQGLEFLIYFQGNSAPDKSGLPSDRFSAERTGGSVSTLTIQRTQQEDSAVYLCASSLPDRDPYEQYFGPGTRLTVT.

The CDR3 DNA sequence: TGTGCCAGCAGGGGGGAGGGAGGGCCCTACAATGAGCAGTTCTTC. Protein: CASRGEGGPYNEQFF. The chain employs TRBV6-5 and TRBJ2-1; the match to TRBD2 covers 7 bases. Germline V gene sequence: CDR1 MNHEY, CDR2 SVGAGI. The length of the CDR3 is 15 residues. The V segment lost 6 bases and the J segment 2 bases; nucleotides outside the gene matches: 7.

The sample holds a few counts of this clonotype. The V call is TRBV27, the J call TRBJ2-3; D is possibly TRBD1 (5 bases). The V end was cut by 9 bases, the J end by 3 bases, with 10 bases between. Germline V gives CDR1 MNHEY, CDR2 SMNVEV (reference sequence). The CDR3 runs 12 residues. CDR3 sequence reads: CASAKGTDTQYF. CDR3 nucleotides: TGTGCCAGTGCGAAGGGGACAGATACGCAGTATTTT.

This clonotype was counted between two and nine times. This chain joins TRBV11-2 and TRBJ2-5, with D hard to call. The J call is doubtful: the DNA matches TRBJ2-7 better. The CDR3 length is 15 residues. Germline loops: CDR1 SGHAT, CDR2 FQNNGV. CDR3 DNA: TGTGCCAGCACTTCAAAAAAGACAAGTATCTACGAGCAGTACTTC. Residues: CASTSKKTSIYEQYF.

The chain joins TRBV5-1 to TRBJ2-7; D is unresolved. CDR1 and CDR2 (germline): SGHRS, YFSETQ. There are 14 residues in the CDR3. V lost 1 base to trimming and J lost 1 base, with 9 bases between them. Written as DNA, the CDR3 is TGCGCCAGCAGCTTGAGTTGGGATTCCTACGAGCAGTACTTC. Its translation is CASSLSWDSYEQYF.

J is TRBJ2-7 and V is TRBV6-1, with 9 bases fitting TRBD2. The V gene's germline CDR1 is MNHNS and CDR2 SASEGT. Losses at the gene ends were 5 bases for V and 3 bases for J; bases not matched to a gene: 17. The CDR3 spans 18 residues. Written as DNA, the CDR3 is TGTGCCAGCAGTCAATTAGTTGGGCAAGCGGGGGGTAACTACGAGCAGTACTTC. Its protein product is CASSQLVGQAGGNYEQYF.

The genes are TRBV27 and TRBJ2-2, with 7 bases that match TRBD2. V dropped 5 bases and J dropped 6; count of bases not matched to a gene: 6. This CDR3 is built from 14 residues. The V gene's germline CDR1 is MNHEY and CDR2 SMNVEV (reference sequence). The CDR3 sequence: CASSPGAGAGELFF. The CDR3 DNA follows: TGTGCCAGCAGTCCCGGTGCGGGGGCCGGGGAGCTGTTTTTT.

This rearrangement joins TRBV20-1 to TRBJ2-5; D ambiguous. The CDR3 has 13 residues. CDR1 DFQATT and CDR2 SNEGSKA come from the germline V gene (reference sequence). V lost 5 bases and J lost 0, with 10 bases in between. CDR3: CSALALNQETQYF. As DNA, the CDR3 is TGCAGTGCTCTGGCACTCAACCAAGAGACCCAGTACTTC.

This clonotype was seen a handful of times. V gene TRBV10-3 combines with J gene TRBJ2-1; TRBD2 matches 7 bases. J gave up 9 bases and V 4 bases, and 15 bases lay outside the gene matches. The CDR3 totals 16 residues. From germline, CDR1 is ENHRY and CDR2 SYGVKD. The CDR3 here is CAISGALGPGRLEQFF. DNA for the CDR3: TGTGCCATCAGTGGGGCCCTTGGCCCCGGGAGGCTTGAGCAGTTCTTC.

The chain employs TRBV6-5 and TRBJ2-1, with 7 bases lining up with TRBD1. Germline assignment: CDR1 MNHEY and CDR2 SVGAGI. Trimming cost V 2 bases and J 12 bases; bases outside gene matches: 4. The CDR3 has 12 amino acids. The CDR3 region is CASSYDRDRQFF. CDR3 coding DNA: TGTGCCAGCAGTTACGACCGGGACAGGCAGTTCTTC.

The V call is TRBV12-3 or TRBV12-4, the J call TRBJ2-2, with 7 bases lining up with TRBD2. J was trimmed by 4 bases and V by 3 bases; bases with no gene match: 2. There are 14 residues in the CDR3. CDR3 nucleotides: TGTGCCAGCAGTTTTACGGGAGGCACCGGGGAGCTGTTTTTT. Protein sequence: CASSFTGGTGELFF.

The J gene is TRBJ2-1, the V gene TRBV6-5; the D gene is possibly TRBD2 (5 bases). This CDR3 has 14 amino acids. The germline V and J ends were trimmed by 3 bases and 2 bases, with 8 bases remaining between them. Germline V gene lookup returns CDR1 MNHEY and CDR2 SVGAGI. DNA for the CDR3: TGTGCCAGCAGTTATCAGACTACCTACAATGAGCAGTTCTTC. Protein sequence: CASSYQTTYNEQFF.

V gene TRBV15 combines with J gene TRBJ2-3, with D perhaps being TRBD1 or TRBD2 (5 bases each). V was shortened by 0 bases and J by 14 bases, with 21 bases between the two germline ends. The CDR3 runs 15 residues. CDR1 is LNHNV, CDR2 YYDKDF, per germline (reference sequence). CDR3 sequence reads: CATSRDGTSLRYAYF. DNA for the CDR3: TGTGCCACCAGCAGAGATGGGACCTCCCTCCGATACGCGTATTTT.

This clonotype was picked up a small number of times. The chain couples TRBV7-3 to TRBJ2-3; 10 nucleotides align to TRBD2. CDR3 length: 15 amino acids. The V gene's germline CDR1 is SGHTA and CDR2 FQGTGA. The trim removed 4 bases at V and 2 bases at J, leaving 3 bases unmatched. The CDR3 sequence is CASSWTSGLTDTQYF. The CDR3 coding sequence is TGTGCCAGCAGCTGGACTAGCGGTCTCACAGATACGCAGTATTTT.

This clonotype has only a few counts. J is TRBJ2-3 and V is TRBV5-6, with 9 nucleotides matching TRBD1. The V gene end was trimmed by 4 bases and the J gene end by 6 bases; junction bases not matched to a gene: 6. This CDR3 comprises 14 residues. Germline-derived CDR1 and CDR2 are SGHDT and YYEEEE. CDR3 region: CASSRDRVTDTQYF. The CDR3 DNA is TGTGCCAGCAGCCGGGACAGGGTGACGGATACGCAGTATTTT.